Shown below are 13 T cell receptor beta chains from a single sample sequenced in a study of blood T cell repertoires in COVID-19. Repertoires were generated with immunoSEQ multiplex PCR, while TCRdb's copy carries only in-frame clones and drops some. This table has 75,000 to 90,000 clones, roughly 80% appearing once. Source material: peripheral blood. The receptors were sampled from a woman in her forties with active or convalescent COVID-19.

Here the CDR3 reads CASRQVTANYGYTF. Written as DNA, the CDR3 is TGTGCCAGCAGACAAGTAACAGCTAACTATGGCTACACCTTC. The J gene is TRBJ1-2, the V gene TRBV6-5; D gene unclear. In germline, CDR1 is MNHEY, CDR2 SVGAGI. Trimming left V 6 bases short and J 0 bases short, with 11 bases between. This CDR3 region has 14 residues.

The chain links TRBV11-2 to TRBJ2-5, with D possibly TRBD2 on 6 matching bases. V lost 5 bases to trimming and J lost 0 bases, with 7 bases between them. Per the germline V gene, CDR1 is SGHAT and CDR2 is FQNNGV. This CDR3 is 13 amino acids long. CDR3 in DNA: TGTGCCAGCAGCCGGGACTACCAAGAGACCCAGTACTTC. Translation gives CASSRDYQETQYF.

CDR3 sequence: CASSESVRDSYGYTF. CDR3 nucleotide sequence: TGTGCCAGCAGTGAATCAGTACGGGACTCCTATGGCTACACCTTC. J is TRBJ1-2 and V is TRBV2, with D maybe TRBD1 (5 bases). The CDR3 consists of 15 residues. Deletions cut 2 bases from V and 4 bases from J, with 14 bases between. Per germline, CDR1 SNHLY and CDR2 FYNNEI.

The gene calls are TRBV27 and TRBJ2-1, with D tentatively TRBD2 (6 bases). This CDR3 comprises 16 residues. V lost 0 bases and J lost 4, with 13 bases in between. The germline CDR1 and CDR2 sequences are MNHEY and SMNVEV (reference sequence). The CDR3 here is CASSLSWQGGYNEQFF. In nucleotides, the CDR3 is TGTGCCAGCAGTTTATCGTGGCAGGGAGGTTACAATGAGCAGTTCTTC.

The gene calls are TRBV4-2 and TRBJ1-2, with D possibly TRBD1 on 6 matching bases. V lost 1 base and J 8 bases, leaving 11 bases between the germline ends. The CDR3 has 13 amino acids. The germline CDR1 and CDR2 sequences are LGHNA and YNFKEQ. The CDR3 DNA reads as TGTGCCAGCAGCCAAGCAGGGGAGTCCGGCTACACCTTC. It translates to CASSQAGESGYTF.

CDR3 residues: CASSLQAGGLYGYTF. The CDR3 bases are TGCGCCAGCAGCCTTCAGGCGGGGGGGCTCTATGGCTACACCTTC. V and J are TRBV5-1 and TRBJ1-2; D possibly corresponds to TRBD1 (6 bases). Germline values: CDR1 SGHRS, CDR2 YFSETQ. V gave up 4 bases and J gave up 4 bases, with 17 bases separating them. The CDR3 length is 15 residues.

V usage is TRBV11-3 and J usage is TRBJ1-1, with D possibly matching TRBD1 (6 bases). The CDR3 covers 13 residues. Germline-derived CDR1 and CDR2 are SGHNT and YENEEA. The ends were cut back, 0 bases at V and 5 bases at J, with 7 bases in the middle. The CDR3 DNA reads TGTGCCAGCAGCTTAGAGGGGGCAACTGAAGCTTTCTTT. Encoded protein: CASSLEGATEAFF.

Comments on this clone: A junction end diverges from the germline sequence, so it may reflect a read error. The chain couples TRBV20-1 to TRBJ2-7; 9 nucleotides align to TRBD1. There are 11 residues in the CDR3. CDR1 is DFQATT and CDR2 is SNEGSKA in the germline V gene (reference sequence). The CDR3 here is CSATTQGAENF. CDR3 DNA: TGCAGTGCTACCACACAGGGGGCGGAAAACTTC.

This chain links TRBV2 with TRBJ2-1; D ambiguous. Trimming removed 4 bases from V and 6 bases from J, with 13 bases in between. The CDR3 runs to 14 residues. CDR1 and CDR2 (germline): SNHLY, FYNNEI. Here the CDR3 reads CASSGPTRRNEQFF. The CDR3 DNA reads TGTGCCAGCAGTGGACCTACGAGGCGCAATGAGCAGTTCTTC.

This chain links TRBV7-2 with TRBJ2-5; D gene unclear. V lost 4 bases to trimming and J lost 7 bases, with 10 bases between them. The CDR3 covers 12 residues. Germline assignment: CDR1 SGHTA and CDR2 FQGNSA. The CDR3 here is CASSSPGLTQYF. DNA of the CDR3: TGTGCCAGCAGCTCCCCGGGTTTGACCCAGTACTTC.

This clone was detected once. The chain uses TRBV28 and TRBJ1-2; 7 bases line up with TRBD1. The ends lost 8 bases at V and 4 bases at J; junction bases unmatched: 7. This CDR3 is 13 amino acids long. Germline CDR1 reads MDHEN; CDR2 reads SYDVKM. CDR3 in amino acids: CASGQAGFYGYTF. CDR3 nucleotide sequence: TGTGCCAGCGGACAGGCGGGATTCTATGGCTACACCTTC.

The chain uses TRBV19 and TRBJ1-4; D might be TRBD1 (6 bases). Trimming pared 6 bases from V and 3 bases from J, leaving 14 bases between. Per the germline V gene, CDR1 is LNHDA and CDR2 is SQIVND (reference sequence). CDR3 length equals 15 residues. CDR3 DNA: TGTGCCAGTAGGGACAGCCCGCACGCTAATGAAAAACTGTTTTTT. It encodes CASRDSPHANEKLFF. Full variable domain (rest looked up from reference TRBV19 and TRBJ1-4): DGGITQSPKYLFRKEGQNVTLSCEQNLNHDAMYWYRQDPGQGLRLIYYSQIVNDFQKGDIAEGYSVSREKKESFPLTVTSAQKNPTAFYLCASRDSPHANEKLFFGSGTQLSVL.

This sequence joins TRBV21-1 and TRBJ2-1; TRBD2 reflects the table's D call only, with no check against the DNA. TRBV21-1 constitutes a pseudogene. The CDR3 consists of 18 residues. The CDR3 protein is CASSKVRRASGDVDEQFF. DNA of the CDR3: TGTGCCAGCAGCAAAGTGAGGCGGGCTAGCGGGGATGTCGATGAGCAGTTCTTC.